Detailed here is one TCR beta chain. Its antigen is currently unknown. A junction boundary mismatches the germline segment, possibly from a read error. Making TCR beta cDNA involved around 520 ng total RNA and a constant-region primer. ARM-PCR was slightly modified, and three nested multiplex PCR rounds with it gave rise to the TCR beta libraries. TRBV1-TRBV30 forward primers paired with a C-beta reverse primer drove the first two PCR rounds, about 9 cycles each. From the multiplex PCR reads, TCRdb called clonotypes with MiXCR, one entry per CDR3 protein. Of 50,000 or so distinct CDR3 sequences listed, approximately 80% are singletons. The CDR3 sequence is 14 residues long. Germline V lookup: CDR1 MDHEN, CDR2 SYDVKM. The data are from a study of tumor-infiltrating lymphocytes in primary liver carcinoma. General observations from the study: Only about 7.5-25% of top clones spanned all five tumor regions.

Total RNA and DNA came together from around 18-30 mg of bulk tissue without cell sorting. The clonotype was recovered from a man aged 40-49 years with primary liver carcinoma and hepatitis B virus infection. The rearrangement joins TRBV28 to TRBJ2-6; weak D call: TRBD2 (6 bases). The specimen sequenced was liver tumor tissue from sampling region 5. Subset denoted: tumor region T5, tumor centre. This CDR3 reads CGVGGLTGAKVLTF. Here the CDR3 DNA reads TGTGGCGTCGGGGGACTTACTGGGGCCAAGGTCCTGACTTTC.